This record looks at one TCR beta chain sequence and its context. Its specificity is unknown. The record originates from a study of cytomegalovirus exposure and HLA in healthy donors. Only in-frame clones appear in the TCRdb table, and some are missing; sequencing was by immunoSEQ multiplex PCR. The data hold about 130,000 clones, with about nine tenths observed a single time. Regarding the study as a whole: Across donors, most TCRs were seen rarely, yet some public ones were widespread. Altogether, some 170 TCR beta chains were recorded as cytomegalovirus-associated.

Trimming took 1 base from V and 0 from J, leaving 2 bases between them. This CDR3 contains 13 residues. From germline, CDR1 is SGHKS and CDR2 YYEKEE (reference sequence). The sequence was obtained from a man aged 25-45 years in good health and CMV-seronegative. This chain links TRBV5-5 with TRBJ1-5; the D is unclear. The sequencing sample was made of PBMCs. The CDR3 sequence: CASSLYSNQPQHF. The CDR3 DNA is TGTGCCAGCAGCTTGTATAGCAATCAGCCCCAGCATTTT.